The sample holds many counts of the clone carrying this T cell receptor beta chain. The source of the sample is a study of T cells in Graves' hyperthyroidism and ophthalmopathy. TCR beta CDR3 regions were amplified from RNA transcripts. HTBI primers were used for first-round RT-PCR of the TCR CDR3. MiXCR, run by TCRdb on the multiplex PCR reads, gives a single entry per CDR3 protein. The repertoire holds around 300,000 distinct CDR3 sequences, with around 13% as singletons. The sequence came from a woman between 40 and 55 years old with Graves' ophthalmopathy. Sequences were obtained from blood.

Here the CDR3 reads CASSATGGTYGYTF. The DNA for the CDR3 is TGTGCCAGCAGTGCGACAGGGGGCACGTATGGCTACACCTTC. The chain is built from TRBV2 and TRBJ1-2, with 10 bases aligning to TRBD1. The CDR3 is 14 amino acids. After removal of 4 bases from V and 5 bases from J, the junction contained 4 bases not matched to a gene. CDR1 and CDR2 (germline): SNHLY, FYNNEI.